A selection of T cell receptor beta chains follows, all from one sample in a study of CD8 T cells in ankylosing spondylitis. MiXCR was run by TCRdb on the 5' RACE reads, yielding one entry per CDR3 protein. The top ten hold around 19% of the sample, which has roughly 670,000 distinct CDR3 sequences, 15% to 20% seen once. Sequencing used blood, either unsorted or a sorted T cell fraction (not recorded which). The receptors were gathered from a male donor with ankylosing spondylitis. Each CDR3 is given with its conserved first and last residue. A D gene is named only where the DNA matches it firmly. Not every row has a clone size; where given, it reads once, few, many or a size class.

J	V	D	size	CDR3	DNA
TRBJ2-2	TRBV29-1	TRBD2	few	CSVDGGRATGELFF	TGCAGCGTTGACGGCGGGAGGGCCACCGGGGAGCTGTTTTTT
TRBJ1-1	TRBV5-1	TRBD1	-	CASATGTGEAFF	TGCGCCAGCGCTACCGGGACAGGTGAAGCTTTCTTT
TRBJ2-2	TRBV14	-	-	CASSQKERELFF	TGTGCCAGCAGCCAAAAGGAAAGGGAGCTGTTTTTT
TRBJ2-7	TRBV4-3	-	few	CASSQGTDSYEQYF	TGCGCCAGCAGCCAAGGGACGGATTCCTACGAGCAGTACTTC
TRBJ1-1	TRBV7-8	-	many	CASSLQSNTEAFF	TGTGCCAGCAGCTTACAATCGAACACTGAAGCTTTCTTT
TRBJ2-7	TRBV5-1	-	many	CASSLDPGIDEQYF	TGCGCCAGCAGCTTGGACCCGGGGATCGACGAGCAGTACTTC
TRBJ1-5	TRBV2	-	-	CASSAEGSNQPQHF	TGTGCCAGCAGTGCCGAAGGTAGCAATCAGCCCCAGCATTTT
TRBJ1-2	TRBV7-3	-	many	CASSLTGQGVGYTF	TGTGCCAGCAGCTTAACGGGGCAGGGTGTAGGCTACACCTTC
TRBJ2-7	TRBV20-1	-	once	CSAMSGAGYEQYF	TGCAGTGCTATGTCGGGGGCGGGTTACGAGCAGTACTTC
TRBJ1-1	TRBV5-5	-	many	CASSLVGMEAFF	TGTGCCAGCAGCTTGGTTGGTATGGAAGCTTTCTTT
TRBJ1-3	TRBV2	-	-	CASSESLRASSGNTIYF	TGTGCCAGCAGTGAGTCTTTACGGGCAAGCTCTGGAAACACCATATATTTT
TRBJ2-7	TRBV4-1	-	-	CASSQVGPLAILHYEQYF	TGCGCCAGCAGCCAAGTAGGACCACTAGCTATCCTCCACTACGAGCAGTACTTC
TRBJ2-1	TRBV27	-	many	CASSLPGSSYNEQFF	TGTGCCAGCAGTTTGCCGGGGAGCTCCTACAATGAGCAGTTCTTC
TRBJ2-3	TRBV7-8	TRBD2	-	CASSGGLAERVDTQYF	TGTGCCAGCAGCGGGGGACTAGCGGAGAGGGTAGATACGCAGTATTTT
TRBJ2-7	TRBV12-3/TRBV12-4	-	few	CASSGLGEQYF	TGTGCCAGCAGCGGATTGGGGGAGCAGTACTTC
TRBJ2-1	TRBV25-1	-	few	CASSEFGFAGSHYNEQFF	TGTGCCAGCAGTGAATTCGGGTTTGCGGGGAGCCATTACAATGAGCAGTTCTTC
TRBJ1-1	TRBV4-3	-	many	CASSQGGLGDTEAFF	TGCGCCAGCAGCCAAGGAGGGCTAGGGGACACTGAAGCTTTCTTT
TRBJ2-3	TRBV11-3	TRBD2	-	CASSPRGAGGTDTQYF	TGTGCCAGCAGCCCCCGAGGGGCGGGGGGCACAGATACGCAGTATTTT
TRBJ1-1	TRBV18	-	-	CASSPLAGDTEAFF	TGTGCCAGCTCACCACTCGCAGGGGACACTGAAGCTTTCTTT
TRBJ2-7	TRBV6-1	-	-	CASSEEAWGLFSYEQYF	TGTGCCAGCAGTGAGGAGGCCTGGGGCCTTTTTTCCTACGAGCAGTACTTC
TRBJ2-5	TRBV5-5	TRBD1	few	CASRPPGQALRETQYF	TGTGCCAGCAGACCCCCGGGACAGGCTCTGCGGGAGACCCAGTACTTC
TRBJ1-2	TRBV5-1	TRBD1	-	CASSLEAGGFGYTF	TGCGCCAGCAGCTTGGAGGCAGGGGGGTTTGGCTACACCTTC
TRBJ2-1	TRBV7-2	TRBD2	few	CASSPTGTSDHEQFF	TGTGCCAGCAGCCCAACCGGGACTAGCGACCATGAGCAGTTCTTC
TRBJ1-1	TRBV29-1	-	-	CSVELGRSTEAFF	TGCAGCGTTGAGCTAGGGAGGAGCACTGAAGCTTTCTTT
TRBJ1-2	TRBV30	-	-	CAWSVGGGRANYGYTF	TGTGCCTGGAGTGTAGGCGGGGGAAGGGCTAACTATGGCTACACCTTC
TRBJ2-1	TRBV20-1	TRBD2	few	CSARERGLLAGPNNEQFF	TGCAGTGCTAGAGAGCGGGGACTCCTAGCGGGGCCTAACAATGAGCAGTTCTTC
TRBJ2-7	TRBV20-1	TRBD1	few	CSASGRQGSDEQYF	TGCAGTGCTAGTGGTAGACAGGGTAGCGACGAGCAGTACTTC
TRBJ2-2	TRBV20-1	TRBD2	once	CSAKGLAGDTGELFF	TGCAGTGCAAAGGGACTAGCGGGAGACACCGGGGAGCTGTTTTTT
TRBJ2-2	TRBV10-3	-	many	CAISRNGELFF	TGTGCCATCAGCCGGAACGGGGAGCTGTTTTTT
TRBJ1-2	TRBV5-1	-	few	CASSLIGLEGYTF	TGCGCCAGCAGCTTAATAGGGCTGGAAGGCTACACCTTC
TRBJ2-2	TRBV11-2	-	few	CASSLRWNTGELFF	TGTGCCAGCAGCTTACGGTGGAACACCGGGGAGCTGTTTTTT